The 18 T cell receptor beta chains presented below share a single source sample, sequenced in a study of OX40 agonist ivuxolimab in advanced cancers. Some clones are missing from TCRdb's copy, which holds only in-frame ones; the method was immunoSEQ multiplex PCR. The sample consists of about 55,000 clones, 80% to 85% of them appearing once. The sample was CD4+ or CD8+ T cells sorted from blood, taken in a trial of the OX40 agonist ivuxolimab. The receptors stem from an adult with an advanced solid tumor such as melanoma, head and neck, liver or kidney cancer.

The chain employs TRBV7-3 and TRBJ1-2; 8 bases are shared with TRBD1. Losses at the gene ends were 5 bases for V and 13 bases for J; bases not matched to a gene: 15. CDR1 and CDR2 from the germline V gene are SGHTA and FQGTGA. This CDR3 contains 14 residues. CDR3 residues: CASSTYPGTGATTF. The CDR3 bases are TGTGCCAGCAGCACCTACCCCGGGACAGGCGCGACCACCTTC.

This chain links TRBV19 with TRBJ2-1; TRBD2 matches at 11 bases. V was pared by 8 bases and J by 6 bases, with 6 bases of the junction left unmatched. The germline V gene encodes CDR1 LNHDA and CDR2 SQIVND (reference sequence). The length of the CDR3 is 14 residues. Here the CDR3 reads CASHIAGGPNEQFF. The CDR3 nucleotides read TGTGCCAGTCATATAGCGGGGGGGCCCAATGAGCAGTTCTTC.

The genes are TRBV7-2 and TRBJ1-5; TRBD1 agrees at 7 bases. The CDR3 spans 13 residues. V was clipped by 4 bases and J by 5 bases; unmatched bases: 2. Germline V gene sequence: CDR1 SGHTA, CDR2 FQGNSA. CDR3 sequence reads: CASSSDRYQPQHF. CDR3 sequence (DNA): TGTGCCAGCAGCTCGGACAGGTATCAGCCCCAGCATTTT.

This clone is a singleton in its sample. Within the sample, other DNA sequences also encode this same CDR3. V and J are TRBV7-2 and TRBJ1-1; 8 bases are shared with TRBD1. CDR3 size: 15 residues. V shed 5 bases, J shed 3 bases, and the junction held 8 bases outside the gene matches. The germline CDR1 and CDR2 sequences are SGHTA and FQGNSA. The CDR3 spells CASSLVDRGDTEAFF. The CDR3 DNA reads as TGTGCCAGCAGCCTAGTCGACAGGGGCGACACTGAAGCTTTCTTT. Variable domain in full (rest from reference TRBV7-2 and TRBJ1-1): GAGVSQSPSNKVTEKGKDVELRCDPISGHTALYWYRQSLGQGLEFLIYFQGNSAPDKSGLPSDRFSAERTGGSVSTLTIQRTQQEDSAVYLCASSLVDRGDTEAFFGQGTRLTVV.

The chain has TRBV4-1 and TRBJ2-3; D is possibly TRBD1 (6 bases). CDR3 length: 15 amino acids. Germline CDR1 reads MGHRA; CDR2 reads YSYEKL. Trimming pared 2 bases from V and 2 bases from J, leaving 11 bases between. In nucleotides, the CDR3 is TGCGCCAGCAGCCAACAACAGGGAAACACAGATACGCAGTATTTT. Amino acid sequence: CASSQQQGNTDTQYF.

The genes are TRBV18 and TRBJ1-2; maybe TRBD1 (6 bases). The CDR3 spans 14 residues. The germline V and J ends were trimmed by 3 bases and 8 bases, with 16 bases remaining between them. From germline, CDR1 is KGHSH and CDR2 LQKENI. CDR3 residues: CASSPPTGTGGYTF. CDR3 sequence (DNA): TGTGCCAGCTCACCCCCGACGGGCACAGGGGGCTACACCTTC.

The chain carries TRBV2 and TRBJ1-6, with 9 bases that match TRBD1. CDR1 is SNHLY, CDR2 FYNNEI, per germline. The CDR3 covers 14 residues. The V gene end was trimmed by 9 bases and the J gene end by 6 bases; junction bases not matched to a gene: 6. DNA for the CDR3: TGTGCCAGGGGAACAGGGGGCGGTAATTCACCCCTCCACTTT. It codes for CARGTGGGNSPLHF.

This clone was detected only a few times. The chain is built from TRBV6-6 and TRBJ1-3; no clear D. The CDR3 extends over 12 amino acids. In germline, CDR1 is MNHNY, CDR2 SVGAGI (reference sequence). Trimming shortened V by 2 bases and J by 7 bases, and 6 bases separated the two germline ends. This CDR3 is CASSYNLNTIYF. CDR3 nucleotide sequence: TGTGCCAGCAGTTACAATCTGAACACCATATATTTT.

The CDR3 reads CASTDPRTLLGSPLHF. DNA for the CDR3: TGTGCCAGCACCGACCCCCGGACACTTCTAGGTTCACCCCTCCACTTT. The rearrangement links TRBV27 to TRBJ1-6; weak D call: TRBD1 (5 bases). Germline CDR1 reads MNHEY; CDR2 reads SMNVEV (reference sequence). The CDR3 extends over 16 amino acids. Trimming pared 7 bases from V and 9 bases from J, leaving 22 bases between.

The V call is TRBV5-4, the J call TRBJ2-7; 10 positions agree with TRBD1. This CDR3 has 16 residues. Trimming cost V 0 bases and J 3 bases; bases outside gene matches: 6. The germline V gene encodes CDR1 SGHNT and CDR2 YYREEE (reference sequence). CDR3 nucleotide sequence: TGTGCCAGCAGCTTGGGGGGGGACAGGGGCATCTACGAGCAGTACTTC. It is translated as CASSLGGDRGIYEQYF.

This rearrangement joins TRBV20-1 to TRBJ2-1; D is ambiguous. There are 10 residues in the CDR3. Germline loops: CDR1 DFQATT, CDR2 SNEGSKA (reference sequence). V lost 2 bases to trimming and J lost 8 bases, with 4 bases between them. CDR3 sequence (DNA): TGCAGTGCTAGAAGGGATGAGCAGTTCTTC. Amino acid sequence: CSARRDEQFF.

The rearrangement uses TRBV5-5 and TRBJ1-3; a weak D match, TRBD1 (5 bases). V was shortened by 3 bases and J by 1 base, with 14 bases between the two germline ends. There are 16 residues in the CDR3. Germline V gene data show CDR1 as SGHKS and CDR2 as YYEKEE (reference sequence). The CDR3 DNA reads as TGTGCCAGCAGCTCGGGGCCGCCAACTTCTGGAAACACCATATATTTT. Residues: CASSSGPPTSGNTIYF.

The chain carries TRBV9 and TRBJ2-1; TRBD2 might be the D (6 bases). Germline values: CDR1 SGDLS, CDR2 YYNGEE. V lost 2 bases to trimming and J lost 5 bases, with 11 bases between them. The CDR3 has 14 amino acids. The CDR3 loop is CASSVGLADNEQFF. The CDR3 DNA reads as TGTGCCAGCAGCGTGGGCTTAGCGGACAATGAGCAGTTCTTC.

This clone was seen a single time. V and J are TRBV9 and TRBJ1-4; TRBD1 matches 10 bases. Germline V gene sequence: CDR1 SGDLS, CDR2 YYNGEE. CDR3 size: 15 residues. Trimming removed 5 bases from V and 7 bases from J; junction bases left unmatched: 8. This chain's CDR3 is CASSPTGTGVEKLFF. CDR3 coding DNA: TGTGCCAGCAGTCCTACAGGGACAGGGGTTGAAAAACTGTTTTTT. Using reference TRBV9 and TRBJ1-4 for the parts outside the CDR3, the full variable domain is DSGVTQTPKHLITATGQRVTLRCSPRSGDLSVYWYQQSLDQGLQFLIQYYNGEERAKGNILERFSAQQFPDLHSELNLSSLELGDSALYFCASSPTGTGVEKLFFGSGTQLSVL.

The chain carries TRBV27 and TRBJ2-7, with 10 nucleotides matching TRBD2. The V and J ends lost 9 bases and 1 base, in that order; junction bases with no gene match: 6. The V gene's germline CDR1 is MNHEY and CDR2 SMNVEV (reference sequence). This CDR3 region has 14 residues. Here the CDR3 reads CASRERGGSYEQYF. Here the CDR3 DNA reads TGTGCCAGTCGGGAGCGGGGGGGTTCCTACGAGCAGTACTTC.

This chain links TRBV5-4 with TRBJ2-5; TRBD2 aligns across 7 bases. The V gene end was trimmed by 0 bases and the J gene end by 5 bases; junction bases not matched to a gene: 4. The CDR3 spans 14 residues. Germline lookup yields CDR1 SGHNT and CDR2 YYREEE (reference sequence). The CDR3 DNA is TGTGCCAGCAGCTTGGCTCGGGGAGGGGAGACCCAGTACTTC. It specifies CASSLARGGETQYF.

The chain combines TRBV30 with TRBJ2-7, with 12 nucleotides matching TRBD1. In germline, CDR1 is GTSNPN, CDR2 SVGIG (reference sequence). Germline trimming cut 6 bases from V and 5 bases from J; bases unmatched to any gene: 2. This CDR3 is 12 amino acids long. The CDR3 protein is CACGTGGHEQYF. The DNA of the CDR3 is TGTGCCTGCGGGACAGGGGGCCACGAGCAGTACTTC.

V is TRBV6-5 and J is TRBJ2-6, with D tentatively TRBD1 (6 bases). The CDR3 consists of 14 residues. Trimming took 5 bases from V and 4 from J, leaving 9 bases between them. Germline CDR1 and CDR2: MNHEY and SVGAGI. For the CDR3, the DNA is TGTGCCAGCAGTGCAGGGGTCGGGGCCAACGTCCTGACTTTC. This gives the protein CASSAGVGANVLTF.